This T cell receptor beta chain was sequenced in a study of vaccination effects on CD4 cells after COVID-19. Study conclusions and caveats: Among infection- and vaccine-induced clones, marked clonal contraction occurred late after vaccination. Early timepoints after infection were absent, and convalescent patients were few in the study.

This CDR3 has 16 residues. V trimming: 7 bases; J trimming: 3 bases; junction bases outside the gene matches: 15. Germline V gives CDR1 MNHNY, CDR2 SVGAGI (reference sequence). The table came from immunoSEQ multiplex PCR; TCRdb's copy has only in-frame clones and leaves some out. In the table there are around 55,000 clones, around 68% of which are singletons. A word on this clone: Its antigen is still unknown.

ViraFEST expansion of antigen-specific CD4+ T cells with viral peptide pools preceded sequencing. Culture proceeded for about 11 days, and CD4+ T cells were then isolated. Among the vaccine recipients, none had a prior SARS-CoV-2 infection, and nucleocapsid antibodies were negative. IL-2 medium took the place of half the medium on both days 3 and 7. The receptor's source is a human donor who received a COVID-19 vaccine. The sample was CD4+ T cells from PBMCs cultured with SARS-CoV-2 spike peptides, taken before COVID-19 vaccination. The chain is built from TRBV6-6 and TRBJ2-7, with TRBD1 matching over 7 bases. CDR3 protein: CASTATGLKDSYEQYF. In DNA form, the CDR3 reads TGTGCCAGCACCGCGACAGGGCTTAAAGACAGCTACGAGCAGTACTTC.